The rows below give T cell receptor beta chains drawn from one sample of a study of blood T cell repertoires in COVID-19. This table comes from immunoSEQ multiplex PCR, and its TCRdb copy is limited to in-frame clones, with some not included. The sample has a few hundred thousand clones; just under 85% are singletons. Sequencing was performed on peripheral blood. The receptor set was obtained from a woman aged 50 to 60 with active or convalescent COVID-19. Both conserved end residues are part of each CDR3. A D gene is named only where the DNA matches it firmly. Not every row has a clone size; where given, it reads once, few, many or a size class.

>NA|TRBJ1-2|TRBV2|14|NA
CASSEGLRNYGYTF
TGTGCCAGCAGTGAAGGTCTACGGAACTATGGCTACACCTTC
>NA|TRBJ1-3|TRBV21-1|14|NA
CASSKAPFGNTIYF
TGTGCCAGCAGCAAAGCTCCCTTTGGAAACACCATATATTTT
>NA|TRBJ1-5|TRBV27|16|NA
CASSFSGDGSNQPQHF
TGTGCCAGCAGTTTCTCGGGGGATGGGAGCAATCAGCCCCAGCATTTT
>NA|TRBJ2-7|TRBV15|14|NA
CATLPGLGGREQYF
TGTGCCACCCTTCCGGGACTAGGGGGCAGGGAGCAGTACTTC
>once|TRBJ2-6|TRBV27|19|NA
CASSLNRAQNPSGANVLTF
TGTGCCAGCAGTCTGAACAGGGCTCAAAATCCCTCTGGGGCCAACGTCCTGACTTTC
>NA|TRBJ1-5|TRBV7-8|17|TRBD1
CASSPAEGQGIWGPQHF
TGTGCCAGCAGCCCGGCCGAAGGACAGGGAATATGGGGGCCCCAGCATTTT
>NA|TRBJ1-1|TRBV2|13|NA
CASTGEWSAEAFF
TGTGCCAGCACGGGAGAATGGAGCGCTGAAGCTTTCTTT
>NA|TRBJ2-7|TRBV5-1|14|NA
CASSLSRQTYEQYF
TGCGCCAGCAGCTTGTCGAGACAGACCTACGAGCAGTACTTC
>once|TRBJ1-1|TRBV18|13|NA
CASSPIGLTEAFF
TGTGCCAGCTCACCGATAGGACTCACTGAAGCTTTCTTT
>many|TRBJ2-1|TRBV19|18|TRBD2
CASSPGPPQGGLDNEQFF
TGTGCCAGTAGCCCTGGCCCCCCCCAGGGAGGGTTGGACAATGAGCAGTTCTTC
>NA|TRBJ1-2|TRBV2|15|NA
CASSEVWNRNYGYTF
TGTGCCAGCAGTGAAGTGTGGAACAGGAACTATGGCTACACCTTC
>few|TRBJ2-1|TRBV7-9|16|NA
CASSLGSASRVNEQFF
TGTGCCAGCAGCTTAGGTTCCGCTTCACGGGTGAATGAGCAGTTCTTC
>NA|TRBJ1-6|TRBV27|18|NA
CASSPLGGRSSYNSPLHF
TGTGCCAGCAGCCCCCTGGGGGGACGGAGCTCCTATAATTCACCCCTCCACTTT
>NA|TRBJ2-1|TRBV7-9|16|TRBD1
CASSLWAGTGSNEQFF
TGTGCCAGCAGCTTATGGGCAGGGACAGGGTCCAATGAGCAGTTCTTC
>NA|TRBJ1-1|TRBV5-1|15|TRBD1
CASSWQGASGTEAFF
TGCGCCAGCAGCTGGCAGGGGGCGAGTGGCACTGAAGCTTTCTTT
>NA|TRBJ1-4|TRBV30|16|NA
CANGPGGALKNEKLFF
TGTGCTAACGGCCCCGGCGGGGCGCTTAAGAATGAAAAACTGTTTTTT
>once|TRBJ1-1|TRBV6-7|18|NA
CASSPLRQGLEKDTEAFF
TGTGCCAGCAGCCCCCTGCGGCAGGGATTAGAAAAGGACACTGAAGCTTTCTTT
>NA|TRBJ1-1|TRBV6-5|13|NA
CASTPPVGDEAFF
TGTGCCAGCACGCCCCCGGTCGGGGATGAAGCTTTCTTT
>NA|TRBJ2-1|TRBV11-3|16|TRBD2
CASSRGGTSGKLLQFF
TGTGCCAGCAGCCGCGGGGGGACTAGTGGTAAACTTTTGCAGTTCTTC
>NA|TRBJ2-7|TRBV6-1|13|TRBD2
CASSDLLLALGHF
TGTGCCAGCAGTGACCTCCTACTAGCGTTGGGGCACTTC
>NA|TRBJ2-5|TRBV27|15|TRBD1
CASSSRTGNQETQYF
TGTGCCAGCAGTTCGAGGACAGGGAACCAAGAGACCCAGTACTTC
>NA|TRBJ2-5|TRBV6-2/TRBV6-3|19|TRBD2
CASSYSRGRGGGLAETQYF
TGTGCCAGCAGTTACTCGAGAGGTCGGGGGGGAGGACTTGCGGAGACCCAGTACTTC
>NA|TRBJ2-2|TRBV6-1|17|TRBD2
CASSGGLLAGVHGELFF
TGTGCCAGCAGTGGGGGACTCCTAGCGGGAGTTCACGGGGAGCTGTTTTTT
>NA|TRBJ2-3|TRBV2|14|NA
CASSEALIRDTQYF
TGTGCCAGCAGTGAAGCGCTTATACGGGATACGCAGTATTTT
>NA|TRBJ2-3|TRBV5-1|16|TRBD2
CASTGLAGGPGDTQYF
TGCGCCAGCACGGGACTAGCGGGAGGGCCGGGAGATACGCAGTATTTT
>many|TRBJ2-7|TRBV29-1|12|NA
CSAEDFSYEQYF
TGCAGCGCCGAGGATTTCTCCTACGAGCAGTACTTC
>few|TRBJ2-7|TRBV28|14|TRBD1
CASRRADRGYEQYF
TGTGCCAGCAGGCGGGCTGACAGGGGTTACGAGCAGTACTTC
>NA|TRBJ1-5|TRBV11-3|14|NA
CASSLDRRDQPQHF
TGTGCCAGCAGCTTAGATCGCAGGGATCAGCCCCAGCATTTT
>NA|TRBJ1-1|TRBV4-2|15|TRBD1
CASSQGRQGVGEAFF
TGTGCCAGCAGCCAGGGCCGACAGGGGGTGGGTGAAGCTTTCTTT
>NA|TRBJ2-2|TRBV7-8|16|TRBD1
CASSQPGQGVTGELFF
TGTGCCAGCAGCCAGCCGGGACAGGGTGTCACCGGGGAGCTGTTTTTT
>NA|TRBJ1-6|TRBV15|15|NA
CATSKDRADPSPLHF
TGTGCCACCAGCAAGGACAGAGCGGATCCTTCGCCCCTCCACTTT
>NA|TRBJ2-2|TRBV11-3|13|TRBD2
CASSSREGGELFF
TGTGCCAGCAGCTCCAGGGAGGGCGGGGAGCTGTTTTTT
>NA|TRBJ1-2|TRBV24-1|15|NA
CATSDLNEGNYGYTF
TGTGCCACCAGTGATTTAAACGAGGGTAACTATGGCTACACCTTC
>NA|TRBJ2-1|TRBV9|17|TRBD1
CASSPPKGTGSYNEQFF
TGTGCCAGCAGCCCACCTAAGGGGACAGGGTCCTACAATGAGCAGTTCTTC
>NA|TRBJ1-1|TRBV11-2|14|TRBD1
CASSPDRGWTEAFF
TGTGCCAGCAGCCCCGACAGGGGATGGACTGAAGCTTTCTTT
>NA|TRBJ1-2|TRBV2|11|NA
CASRWRGGYTF
TGTGCCAGCAGGTGGAGGGGTGGCTACACCTTC
>NA|TRBJ1-1|TRBV5-1|14|NA
CASTSEGIRAEAFF
TGCGCCAGCACCTCGGAGGGGATTAGGGCTGAAGCTTTCTTT
>once|TRBJ1-1|TRBV5-1|11|NA
CASRADSEAFF
TGCGCCAGCAGGGCTGACAGTGAGGCTTTCTTT
>NA|TRBJ1-1|TRBV5-4|14|NA
CASSLGRGRTEAFF
TGTGCCAGCAGCTTGGGGCGTGGGAGGACTGAAGCTTTCTTT
>few|TRBJ1-2|TRBV19|14|TRBD1
CASSDRTGRSGYTF
TGTGCCAGTAGTGACAGGACAGGGCGGAGTGGCTACACCTTC